This T cell receptor (beta chain) is from a study of cytomegalovirus exposure and HLA in healthy donors. Use of 60 Vbeta and 13 Jbeta primers characterized the PCR. TCRdb's table, derived via immunoSEQ multiplex PCR, lists solely in-frame clones and lacks some. The top ten hold about 1.6% of the sample, which has approximately 210,000 clones, about four fifths seen once. As regards this clone: The antigen remains unidentified.

General study points: Among the sequence variants, a highly shared cluster was likely an artifact of sequencing.

V was pared by 4 bases and J by 7 bases, with 19 bases of the junction left unmatched. The CDR3 totals 18 residues. Germline assignment: CDR1 SGDLS and CDR2 YYNGEE. The sequencing input was PBMCs. The rearrangement joins TRBV9 to TRBJ2-2, with 7 bases that match TRBD2. This clonotype originated in a woman between 50 and 59 years old in good health and CMV-seronegative. CDR3 nucleotide sequence: TGTGCCAGCAGCACCCACGCCCGGGGGGAGCGGGCTAACGGGGAGCTGTTTTTT. This sequence encodes CASSTHARGERANGELFF.